This T cell receptor beta chain was captured in a study of T cells after yellow fever vaccination (dated by TCRdb to between 2019 and 2020). Broadly, across the study: Libraries from fractions with low cell numbers were prepared with the SMART-Seq v4 Ultra Low Input RNA kit. Bulk PBMC replicates and cell subsets were isolated from blood drawn at multiple timepoints before and after both primary and secondary immunization. To follow T-cell clones before and after both primary and booster YFV17D yellow fever vaccination, bulk TCR alpha and beta repertoires underwent longitudinal sequencing. Two healthy male donors, one aged 18 to 30 and one aged 30 to 40 years, were included in the cohort.

The germline V gene (reference sequence) gives CDR1 as LNHNV and CDR2 as YYDKDF. The CDR3, from cysteine to phenylalanine, totals 15 residues. Just the 45-base CDR3 DNA is kept, in frame starting at base 1. The V end loses 5 bases and the J end loses 2 bases, and a stretch of 10 bases separates them. Broader findings and caveats from the paper: Compared with the primary T-cell response, the secondary T-cell response was faster but weaker, reaching its peak on day 5 rather than on day 15. A small fraction of clonotypes showed up in both the CD4 and CD8 compartments, probably as a result of convergent recombination. Computational filtering was needed because FACS-sorted repertoires could contain abundant contaminating clonotypes from the bulk population. Most clones expanded after primary vaccination (96% of CD4 and approximately 90% of CD8) were re-detected after the booster, suggesting that broad memory maintenance occurred. Only a couple of donors were included in the study, so the extent to which the findings can be generalized is limited.

What the treatment or condition label conveys for this sample: live attenuated yellow fever vaccine strain. A standard Ficoll-Paque protocol was used to isolate PBMCs from peripheral blood. CD4 and CD8 T-cell fractions were isolated with Dynabeads CD4 and CD8 positive selection kits. TriZol was used to extract RNA from bulk PBMCs, from CD4 and CD8 fractions, and from dextramer-positive and dextramer-negative fractions. This clonotype was seen many times. The clone's antigen remains unknown. No clone much larger than this one lies a single base away; base qualities are absent. The sample was run on an Illumina NovaSeq 6000. TCR cDNA was synthesized by 5'RACE template switching, through which a universal primer site and unique molecular identifiers were introduced. cDNA synthesis was primed from both the TCR alpha and TCR beta constant segments. Two PCR steps were used to amplify libraries, with sample barcodes and sequencing adapters being added in the second step. Sequencing of libraries was done on Illumina HiSeq 2500 (2x100 bp) or NovaSeq (2x150 bp). As for the authors' bioinformatics: MIGEC was used to demultiplex reads and collapse the reads into UMI consensus sequences, and MiXCR was used for V(D)J alignment. Clonotypes responding to the vaccine were identified with edgeR on replicate PBMC samples, with the criteria of FDR below 0.01 and a log2 fold change above 5 up to day 15. Each bulk clonotype received a CD4 or CD8 identity based on whether the sequenced CD4 or CD8 repertoire contained that clonotype at higher abundance. TCRdb reworked the public reads: Q25 trimming with fastp, MiXCR clone assembly, productive beta chains retained. Identical CDR3 protein sequences are pooled into one entry, listed with their most common genes and DNA. It is TCRdb's table, rather than the study itself, that gives the V and J calls and clone size. The sample table records approximately 330,000 distinct CDR3 sequences; roughly an eighth of these occur just once. 2.5% to 4% of the sample belongs to the ten largest clones.

The receptor chain draws on TRBV15 and TRBJ2-6; a tentative D call is TRBD1 (7 bases match). Sequences were derived from CD4+ T cells sorted from PBMCs, sampled 15 days after the yellow fever booster vaccination. The TCR sequence derives from a man aged 18-30 years who received the YFV17D yellow fever vaccine. CDR3 protein: CATSGGTAGANVLTF. The bases are TGTGCCACCAGCGGCGGGACAGCTGGGGCCAACGTCCTGACTTTC.